The text below deals with one T cell receptor beta chain. The antigen remains undetermined. The CDR3 is 16 amino acids. Germline-derived CDR1 and CDR2 are SGDLS and YYNGEE. The V end lost 0 bases, the J end lost 0 bases, and 12 bases lay between the germline ends. This PCR relied on a set of 60 Vbeta primers and 13 Jbeta primers. The table came from immunoSEQ multiplex PCR; TCRdb's copy has only in-frame clones and leaves some out. The sample contains roughly 90,000 clones, roughly 78% of which appear only once. This sample is drawn from a study of cytomegalovirus exposure and HLA in healthy donors. Study outcomes and limitations: In a later analysis, the majority of CMV-associated beta chains seemingly showed HLA restriction. Later analysis revealed greater clonal expansion in HLA-associated TCR beta chains than in equally common others. A later analysis linked 15,000 to 20,000 TCR beta sequences to HLA alleles at 0.05 false discovery rate.

Sequencing used PBMCs. The chain is built from TRBV9 and TRBJ1-1; no clear D. The receptor's source is a woman between 40 and 55 years old in good health and CMV-seropositive. The chain's CDR3 is CASSVVIDFMNTEAFF. CDR3 sequence (DNA): TGTGCCAGCAGCGTAGTGATAGACTTTATGAACACTGAAGCTTTCTTT. The full variable domain, completed using reference TRBV9 and TRBJ1-1, is DSGVTQTPKHLITATGQRVTLRCSPRSGDLSVYWYQQSLDQGLQFLIQYYNGEERAKGNILERFSAQQFPDLHSELNLSSLELGDSALYFCASSVVIDFMNTEAFFGQGTRLTVV.